This T cell receptor (beta chain) was sequenced during a study of blood T cell repertoires in COVID-19. Study context: T cells, B-cell-depleted T cells, or PBMCs supplied cDNA or gDNA.

V gave up 3 bases and J gave up 4 bases, with 18 bases separating them. This CDR3 spans 15 amino acids. Per germline, CDR1 GTSNPN and CDR2 SVGIG (reference sequence). Method: immunoSEQ multiplex PCR; TCRdb's copy keeps in-frame clones and lacks some. The sample records some 150,000 clones, around nine tenths being singletons. Source material: PBMCs or T cells enriched from blood (not recorded which). The rearrangement uses TRBV30 and TRBJ2-5; TRBD2 might be the D (6 bases). The receptor's source is a woman aged 25 to 39 with acute COVID-19. The CDR3 protein is CAWSGISGATETQYF. The CDR3 region has the DNA TGTGCCTGGAGCGGAATCTCGGGAGCGACAGAGACCCAGTACTTC.